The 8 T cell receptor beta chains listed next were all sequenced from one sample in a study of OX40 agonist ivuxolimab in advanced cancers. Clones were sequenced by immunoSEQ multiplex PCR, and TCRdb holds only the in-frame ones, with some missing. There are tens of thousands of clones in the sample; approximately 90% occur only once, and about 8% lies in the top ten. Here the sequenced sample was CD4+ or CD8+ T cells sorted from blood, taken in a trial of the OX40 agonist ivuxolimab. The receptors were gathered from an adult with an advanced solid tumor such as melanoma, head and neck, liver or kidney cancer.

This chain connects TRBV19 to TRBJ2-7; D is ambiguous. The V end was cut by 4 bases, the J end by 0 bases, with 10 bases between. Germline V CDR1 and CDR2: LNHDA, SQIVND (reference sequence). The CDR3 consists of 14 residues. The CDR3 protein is CASSTWESSYEQYF. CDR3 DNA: TGTGCCAGTAGTACTTGGGAAAGCTCCTACGAGCAGTACTTC.

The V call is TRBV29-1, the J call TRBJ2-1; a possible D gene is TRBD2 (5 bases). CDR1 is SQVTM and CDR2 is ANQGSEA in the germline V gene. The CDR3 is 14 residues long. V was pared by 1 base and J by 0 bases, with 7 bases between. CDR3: CSVEGGSSYNEQFF. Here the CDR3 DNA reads TGCAGCGTTGAAGGAGGGAGCTCCTACAATGAGCAGTTCTTC.

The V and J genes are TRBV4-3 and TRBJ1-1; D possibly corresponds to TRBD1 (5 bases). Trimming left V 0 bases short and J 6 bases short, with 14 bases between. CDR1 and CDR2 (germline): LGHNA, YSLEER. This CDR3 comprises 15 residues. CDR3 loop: CASSQEAGIVAEAFF. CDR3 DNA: TGCGCCAGCAGCCAAGAGGCAGGGATCGTCGCTGAAGCTTTCTTT.

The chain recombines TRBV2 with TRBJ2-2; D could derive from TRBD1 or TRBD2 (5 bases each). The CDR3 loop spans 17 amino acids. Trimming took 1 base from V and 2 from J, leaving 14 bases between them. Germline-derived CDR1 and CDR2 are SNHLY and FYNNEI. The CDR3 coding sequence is TGTGCCAGCAGTGAAGATATGTACGGGGCAAACACCGGGGAGCTGTTTTTT. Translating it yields CASSEDMYGANTGELFF.

The CDR3 sequence: CASSLVVGYNEQFF. The CDR3 DNA reads TGTGCCAGCAGCTTAGTGGTGGGCTACAATGAGCAGTTCTTC. The V and J genes are TRBV7-9 and TRBJ2-1; no firm D call. This CDR3 region has 14 residues. From germline, CDR1 is SEHNR and CDR2 FQNEAQ (reference sequence). The ends were cut back, 1 base at V and 3 bases at J, with 7 bases in the middle.

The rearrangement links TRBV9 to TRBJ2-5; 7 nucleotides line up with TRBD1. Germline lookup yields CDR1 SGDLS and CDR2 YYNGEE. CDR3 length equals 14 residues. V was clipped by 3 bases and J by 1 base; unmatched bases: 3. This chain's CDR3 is CASSARGIQETQYF. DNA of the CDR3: TGTGCCAGCAGCGCCAGGGGGATCCAAGAGACCCAGTACTTC.

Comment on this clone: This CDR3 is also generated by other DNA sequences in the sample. The CDR3: CASSFGADTQYF. The CDR3 DNA follows: TGTGCCAGCAGTTTTGGGGCAGATACGCAGTATTTT. This sequence joins TRBV27 and TRBJ2-3; D unclear. Germline CDR1 and CDR2: MNHEY and SMNVEV (reference sequence). The V gene lost 3 bases and the J gene lost 4 bases, with 5 bases spanning the gap. CDR3 length equals 12 residues.

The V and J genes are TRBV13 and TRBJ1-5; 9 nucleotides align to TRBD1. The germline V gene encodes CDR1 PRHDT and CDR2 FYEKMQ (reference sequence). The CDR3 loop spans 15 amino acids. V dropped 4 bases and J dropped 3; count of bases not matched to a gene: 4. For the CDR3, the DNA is TGTGCCAGCAGCTACGGGACAGGGCCCAATCAGCCCCAGCATTTT. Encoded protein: CASSYGTGPNQPQHF.